The rows below give T cell receptor beta chains drawn from one sample of a study of blood T cell repertoires in COVID-19. Produced via immunoSEQ multiplex PCR; TCRdb's table is partial and in-frame only. In the table there are 150,000 to 200,000 clones, approximately 86% of which are singletons. Sequenced input: peripheral blood. These receptors came from a man aged 55-75 years with acute or convalescent COVID-19. The CDR3 runs from the conserved cysteine through the conserved F or W. D genes are given only for firm matches. For some rows the clone size is stated as once, few or many, or as a class when expanded; others skip it.

TRBJ1-2 TRBV19 - - CASSPVGALNYGYTF TGTGCCAGTAGTCCCGTGGGGGCCCTGAACTATGGCTACACCTTC
TRBJ1-2 TRBV5-1 - - CASSSVGLYGYTF TGCGCCAGCAGCTCTGTGGGCCTCTATGGCTACACCTTC
TRBJ1-1 TRBV28 - - CASSRGTGTEAFF TGTGCCAGCAGTAGGGGTACGGGCACTGAAGCTTTCTTT
TRBJ1-1 TRBV19 few - CASKSWSTEAFF TGTGCCAGCAAATCTTGGAGCACTGAAGCTTTCTTT
TRBJ1-1 TRBV6-6 - - CASSQPDRRNTEAFF TGTGCCAGCAGCCAGCCCGACAGGCGGAACACTGAAGCTTTCTTT
TRBJ2-7 TRBV24-1 few TRBD2 CATSARTSGKKNEQYF TGTGCCACCAGTGCAAGGACTAGCGGGAAGAAGAACGAGCAGTACTTC
TRBJ1-1 TRBV14 - - CASSQDRSRGNTEAFF TGTGCCAGCAGCCAAGATCGCAGCAGGGGGAACACTGAAGCTTTCTTT
TRBJ2-5 TRBV9 - - CASSVAGTPQETQYF TGTGCCAGCAGCGTAGCAGGGACTCCCCAAGAGACCCAGTACTTC
TRBJ2-2 TRBV7-3 - TRBD1 CASGTGTANTGELFF TGTGCCAGCGGGACCGGGACAGCGAACACCGGGGAGCTGTTTTTT
TRBJ1-6 TRBV27 - TRBD1 CASRDLRTGGNSPLHF TGTGCCAGCAGAGACCTCAGGACAGGGGGGAATTCACCCCTCCACTTT
TRBJ1-4 TRBV5-8 - - CASSFFGGRIEKLFF TGTGCCAGCAGCTTCTTTGGGGGCCGGATTGAAAAACTGTTTTTT
TRBJ1-3 TRBV28 - - CASSFGGYSGNTIYF TGTGCCAGCTCGTTTGGAGGGTACTCTGGAAACACCATATATTTT
TRBJ2-1 TRBV29-1 - - CSVRGGSGNEQFF TGCAGCGTCCGAGGGGGAAGTGGCAATGAGCAGTTCTTC
TRBJ1-1 TRBV10-3 - TRBD1 CAIKGTGVLNTEAFF TGTGCCATCAAGGGGACAGGGGTCCTGAACACTGAAGCTTTCTTT
TRBJ2-1 TRBV5-1 - TRBD1 CASSPSTGTDYNEQFF TGCGCCAGCAGCCCATCCACCGGGACAGACTACAATGAGCAGTTCTTC
TRBJ1-1 TRBV2 - - CASSAGEYTEAFF TGTGCCAGCAGTGCGGGGGAGTACACTGAAGCTTTCTTT
TRBJ1-5 TRBV6-2/TRBV6-3 few - CASSYRNQQGLSNQPQHF TGTGCCAGCAGTTACCGTAATCAACAGGGTCTGAGCAATCAGCCCCAGCATTTT
TRBJ1-1 TRBV5-1 - - CASGHDRSEAFF TGCGCCAGCGGCCACGACAGGTCTGAAGCTTTCTTT
TRBJ1-3 TRBV14 - - CASSQVVGSSGNTIYF TGTGCCAGCAGCCAAGTTGTGGGGAGCTCTGGAAACACCATATATTTT
TRBJ2-7 TRBV9 - - CASSPGGKGEQYF TGTGCCAGCAGCCCCGGGGGAAAAGGCGAGCAGTACTTC
TRBJ2-1 TRBV7-8 - TRBD2 CASSSLGLAGGEVKFF TGTGCCAGCAGCTCCCTAGGACTAGCGGGAGGGGAGGTAAAGTTCTTC
TRBJ1-2 TRBV5-1 - TRBD1 CASSLEGIPGQGASNYGYTF TGCGCCAGCAGCTTGGAGGGGATACCGGGACAGGGGGCATCTAACTATGGCTACACCTTC
TRBJ2-3 TRBV28 - TRBD2 CASRGGRSTDTQYF TGTGCCAGCAGGGGCGGGAGAAGCACAGATACGCAGTATTTT
TRBJ2-4 TRBV4-1 - - CASSQVGGARNIQYF TGCGCCAGCAGCCAAGTGGGGGGGGCCAGGAACATTCAGTACTTC
TRBJ1-2 TRBV6-2/TRBV6-3 - - CASSLGDGYTF TGTGCCAGCAGTCTAGGGGATGGCTACACCTTC
TRBJ2-7 TRBV12-3/TRBV12-4 - TRBD2 CASSGTSGYEQYF TGTGCCAGCAGCGGGACTAGCGGCTACGAGCAGTACTTC
TRBJ1-5 TRBV28 - - CASSFFGDQPQHF TGTGCCAGCAGTTTTTTCGGGGATCAGCCCCAGCATTTT
TRBJ2-7 TRBV19 - TRBD2 CASSILAEGYEQYF TGTGCCAGTAGTATCCTAGCGGAGGGCTACGAGCAGTACTTC
TRBJ1-2 TRBV2 - TRBD1 CASRGQGNYGYTF TGTGCCAGTAGAGGACAGGGGAACTATGGCTACACCTTC
TRBJ1-5 TRBV10-3 - - CAISESRGGQPQHF TGTGCCATCAGTGAGTCGCGGGGCGGGCAGCCCCAGCATTTT
TRBJ1-4 TRBV15 - - CATSRDLVGRKEKLFF TGTGCCACCAGCAGAGACCTAGTTGGTAGGAAGGAAAAACTGTTTTTT
TRBJ1-1 TRBV11-2 - TRBD1 CASRTFGQGNTEAFF TGTGCCAGCAGAACTTTCGGACAGGGGAACACTGAAGCTTTCTTT
TRBJ1-3 TRBV30 once - CAWSAGQSGNTIYF TGTGCCTGGAGTGCAGGCCAGTCTGGAAACACCATATATTTT
TRBJ2-2 TRBV7-8 few TRBD1 CASSIRGRGGELFF TGTGCCAGCAGCATCAGGGGGCGTGGCGGGGAGCTGTTTTTT
TRBJ2-1 TRBV6-6 few TRBD2 CASTGGGHLLNEQFF TGTGCCAGCACTGGGGGAGGGCATCTATTAAATGAGCAGTTCTTC
TRBJ2-4 TRBV7-6 - TRBD2 CASSLERPTGTSGSWNIQYF TGTGCCAGCAGCTTAGAGCGCCCGACCGGGACTAGCGGGAGTTGGAACATTCAGTACTTC
TRBJ1-1 TRBV7-2 - TRBD1 CASSFQGGFQAFF TGTGCCAGCAGCTTCCAGGGGGGATTTCAGGCTTTCTTT
TRBJ2-3 TRBV18 - - CASSPPVGIDTQYF TGTGCCAGCTCCCCTCCCGTCGGGATAGATACGCAGTATTTT
TRBJ2-7 TRBV11-2 once - CATLTLGGGEQYF TGTGCCACCCTTACTTTGGGAGGGGGCGAGCAGTACTTC
TRBJ2-7 TRBV10-2 once TRBD1 CATEPGTGGPYEQYF TGCGCCACAGAACCCGGGACAGGGGGCCCCTACGAGCAGTACTTC
TRBJ2-7 TRBV15 - TRBD1 CATSTRDRALYEQYF TGTGCCACCAGCACCCGGGACAGGGCTTTATACGAGCAGTACTTC
TRBJ2-2 TRBV19 - - CASRYGPNTGELFF TGTGCCAGTAGATATGGGCCTAACACCGGGGAGCTGTTTTTT
TRBJ1-1 TRBV19 - - CASSNRVGNTEAFF TGTGCCAGTAGTAACAGGGTCGGGAACACTGAAGCTTTCTTT
TRBJ2-5 TRBV5-1 - TRBD2 CASSSGLAAYQETQYF TGCGCCAGCAGCTCGGGACTAGCGGCGTACCAAGAGACCCAGTACTTC